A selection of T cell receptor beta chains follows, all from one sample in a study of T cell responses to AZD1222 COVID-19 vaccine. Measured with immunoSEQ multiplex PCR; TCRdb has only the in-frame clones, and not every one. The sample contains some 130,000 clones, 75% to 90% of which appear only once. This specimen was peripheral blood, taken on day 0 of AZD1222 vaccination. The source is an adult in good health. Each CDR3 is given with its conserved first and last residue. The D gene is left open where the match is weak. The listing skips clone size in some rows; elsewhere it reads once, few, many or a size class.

CDR3: CASSLQGYSNQPQHF; DNA: TGTGCCAGCAGTTTACAGGGATATAGCAATCAGCCCCAGCATTTT; V: TRBV7-2; J: TRBJ1-5; D: NA; size: NA
CDR3: CSVLNQIGYGYTF; DNA: TGCAGCGTCCTCAATCAGATTGGCTATGGCTACACCTTC; V: TRBV29-1; J: TRBJ1-2; D: NA; size: once
CDR3: CATSVLGGETQYF; DNA: TGTGCCACCAGTGTCCTAGGGGGGGAGACCCAGTACTTC; V: TRBV24-1; J: TRBJ2-5; D: NA; size: once
CDR3: CATSDTSENEQFF; DNA: TGTGCCACCAGTGATACGTCCGAGAATGAGCAGTTCTTC; V: TRBV24-1; J: TRBJ2-1; D: NA; size: few
CDR3: CASSETGWYGYTF; DNA: TGCGCCAGCAGTGAGACAGGATGGTATGGCTACACCTTC; V: TRBV10-1; J: TRBJ1-2; D: NA; size: NA
CDR3: CASSGTGTYPGELFF; DNA: TGTGCCAGCAGCGGAACCGGGACGTACCCCGGGGAGCTGTTTTTT; V: TRBV9; J: TRBJ2-2; D: NA; size: NA
CDR3: CAWTTGLSTDTQYF; DNA: TGTGCCTGGACGACTGGATTAAGCACAGATACGCAGTATTTT; V: TRBV30; J: TRBJ2-3; D: NA; size: NA
CDR3: CASRLDRGSSGEQYF; DNA: TGTGCCAGCAGGTTAGACAGGGGCTCGTCGGGCGAGCAGTACTTC; V: TRBV11-2; J: TRBJ2-7; D: TRBD1; size: NA
CDR3: CAITPGQDTYEQYF; DNA: TGTGCCATCACCCCGGGACAGGACACCTACGAGCAGTACTTC; V: TRBV10-3; J: TRBJ2-7; D: TRBD1; size: NA
CDR3: CASSSDRGIGQPQHF; DNA: TGTGCCAGCAGTTCCGACAGGGGCATCGGGCAGCCCCAGCATTTT; V: TRBV27; J: TRBJ1-5; D: TRBD1; size: NA
CDR3: CASPGAIKGNTEAFF; DNA: TGTGCCAGCCCAGGGGCCATTAAAGGGAACACTGAAGCTTTCTTT; V: TRBV28; J: TRBJ1-1; D: NA; size: NA
CDR3: CASSPANREQYF; DNA: TGTGCCAGCTCACCCGCAAACAGGGAGCAGTACTTC; V: TRBV18; J: TRBJ2-7; D: NA; size: NA
CDR3: CASSAVRGQESPLHF; DNA: TGCGCCAGCAGTGCAGTCAGGGGACAAGAATCACCCCTCCACTTT; V: TRBV23-1; J: TRBJ1-6; D: NA; size: few
CDR3: CASSLEGQGARGYTF; DNA: TGCGCCAGCAGCTTGGAAGGACAGGGGGCTAGAGGCTACACCTTC; V: TRBV5-1; J: TRBJ1-2; D: TRBD1; size: NA
CDR3: CASFFDRAENTEAFF; DNA: TGTGCCAGCTTTTTTGACAGGGCAGAAAACACTGAAGCTTTCTTT; V: TRBV18; J: TRBJ1-1; D: TRBD1; size: few
CDR3: CASSVGPQGSQQPQHF; DNA: TGTGCCAGCAGTGTTGGGCCACAGGGATCCCAGCAGCCCCAGCATTTT; V: TRBV6-1; J: TRBJ1-5; D: NA; size: NA
CDR3: CASSFGGNTEAFF; DNA: TGTGCCAGCAGCTTCGGCGGGAACACTGAAGCTTTCTTT; V: TRBV7-6; J: TRBJ1-1; D: NA; size: NA
CDR3: CASSIDPTGSTDTQYF; DNA: TGTGCCAGTAGTATAGATCCCACAGGTAGCACAGATACGCAGTATTTT; V: TRBV19; J: TRBJ2-3; D: NA; size: NA
CDR3: CASKELLRGQSNEKLFF; DNA: TGTGCCAGTAAAGAGTTATTAAGGGGACAATCGAATGAAAAACTGTTTTTT; V: TRBV19; J: TRBJ1-4; D: NA; size: NA
CDR3: CASSPGQDNSPLHF; DNA: TGTGCCAGCAGCCCGGGACAAGATAATTCACCCCTCCACTTT; V: TRBV7-9; J: TRBJ1-6; D: NA; size: NA
CDR3: CASSRTGGGLPQHF; DNA: TGTGCCAGCAGCCGAACAGGGGGCGGGTTGCCCCAGCATTTT; V: TRBV28; J: TRBJ1-5; D: TRBD1; size: NA